Listed here are 20 T cell receptor beta chains from one sample, sequenced in a study of PD-L1 blockade in urothelial cancer (dated by TCRdb to the late 2010s). The time point label, read with the paper, signifies: peripheral blood 6 weeks after treatment start. The library was built by means of the immunoSEQ multiplex PCR assay. TCRdb's version of the immuneACCESS table is confined to in-frame rearrangements and falls short of the full clone set. An unresolved V gene accounts for under half of the shortfall where checked; the remainder is of unknown origin. For this sample there are approximately 120,000 clones; roughly 86% appear just once. The ten largest clonotypes hold 2.4% of the sample. The sample here was PBMCs, taken around atezolizumab (anti-PD-L1) treatment. The source of these receptors is a man aged 45-65 years with urothelial cancer.

This sequence joins TRBV7-8 and TRBJ2-1, with 7 positions matching TRBD1. The CDR3 sequence is 13 residues long. J lost 10 bases, V lost 5 bases, and 8 bases had no gene match. The germline CDR1 and CDR2 sequences are SGHVS and FQNEAQ. The CDR3 spells CASSPLQGFEQFF. The CDR3 DNA follows: TGTGCCAGCAGCCCTTTACAGGGGTTCGAGCAGTTCTTC.

The rearrangement joins TRBV28 to TRBJ2-3, with TRBD1 as a possible D gene (5 bases). The CDR3 has 12 amino acids. The germline gives CDR1 MDHEN, CDR2 SYDVKM. V dropped 3 bases and J dropped 15 bases, with 16 bases sitting between them. This CDR3 reads CASSLTDSRGYF. CDR3 nucleotide sequence: TGTGCCAGCAGTTTGACAGACTCCAGAGGTTATTTT.

The chain joins TRBV28 to TRBJ2-7, with 9 bases that match TRBD2. V lost 5 bases, J lost 0 bases, and 11 bases stayed unmatched. Germline loops: CDR1 MDHEN, CDR2 SYDVKM. This CDR3 has 17 amino acids. The CDR3 nucleotides are TGTGCCAGCAGTCCTAGGGTGAGCGGGAGGTTCTCCTACGAGCAGTACTTC. The encoded protein is CASSPRVSGRFSYEQYF.

CDR3: CASSPRYEQYF. CDR3 coding DNA: TGTGCCAGCTCACCTCGTTACGAGCAGTACTTC. J is TRBJ2-7 and V is TRBV18; D is unresolved. The CDR3 runs 11 residues. V was trimmed by 3 bases and J by 4 bases, leaving 4 bases between them. Per germline, CDR1 KGHSH and CDR2 LQKENI.

V gene TRBV28 combines with J gene TRBJ2-2, with D perhaps matching TRBD2 (6 bases). V was cut by 8 bases and J by 3 bases, with 16 bases left in between. The CDR3 consists of 15 residues. Germline CDR1 MDHEN, CDR2 SYDVKM. In DNA, the CDR3 is TGTGCCAGCTCAGTCGGCGGGACCTACACCGGGGAGCTGTTTTTT. This gives the protein CASSVGGTYTGELFF. Full variable domain (outside the CDR3, taken from reference TRBV28 and TRBJ2-2): DVKVTQSSRYLVKRTGEKVFLECVQDMDHENMFWYRQDPGLGLRLIYFSYDVKMKEKGDIPEGYSVSREKKERFSLILESASTNQTSMYLCASSVGGTYTGELFFGEGSRLTVL.

This chain connects TRBV12-1 to TRBJ2-7; TRBD2 is taken as the D call from the table, unchecked against the DNA. TRBV12-1 is reported as a pseudogene. CDR3 length equals 14 residues. The CDR3 spells CASSSPRLYYEQYF. Here the CDR3 DNA reads TGTGCCAGCAGCTCGCCCAGACTGTACTACGAGCAGTACTTC.

The chain uses TRBV7-6 and TRBJ2-1; 8 positions match TRBD2. Per germline, CDR1 SGHVS and CDR2 FNYEAQ. There are 15 residues in the CDR3. Losses at the gene ends were 1 base for V and 10 bases for J; bases not matched to a gene: 9. The CDR3 protein is CASSLVVLAGGEQFF. The CDR3 DNA reads TGTGCCAGCAGCTTAGTGGTACTTGCGGGAGGAGAGCAGTTCTTC.

J is TRBJ2-1 and V is TRBV7-9; 15 nucleotides match TRBD2. Trimming cost V 5 bases and J 4 bases; bases outside gene matches: 12. Germline assignment: CDR1 SEHNR and CDR2 FQNEAQ (reference sequence). CDR3 length: 19 residues. The CDR3 bases are TGTGCCAGCAGCGAGATCGGACTAGCGGGAGGGCCGGGGTACAATGAGCAGTTCTTC. Translation gives CASSEIGLAGGPGYNEQFF.

The chain joins TRBV9 to TRBJ2-2; 8 bases agree with TRBD1. This CDR3 has 18 amino acids. Unmatched junction bases numbered 15, after V lost 3 bases and J lost 5 bases. CDR1 SGDLS and CDR2 YYNGEE come from the germline V gene. CDR3 in amino acids: CASSGSRVGRGRTGELFF. The CDR3, as DNA: TGTGCCAGCAGCGGTAGTCGGGTGGGCAGGGGGCGAACCGGGGAGCTGTTTTTT.

The chain couples TRBV6-1 to TRBJ2-7; 10 positions agree with TRBD2. With V trimmed by 2 bases and J by 7 bases, 11 bases remained unmatched. The CDR3 runs to 16 residues. Germline CDR1 reads MNHNS; CDR2 reads SASEGT. The CDR3 protein is CASSEKAGLAYGEQYF. Written as DNA, the CDR3 is TGTGCCAGCAGTGAAAAGGCGGGACTAGCGTATGGGGAGCAGTACTTC.

This chain connects TRBV18 to TRBJ2-3; TRBD2 agrees at 9 bases. The ends lost 2 bases at V and 3 bases at J; junction bases unmatched: 6. The CDR3 runs 16 residues. CDR1 and CDR2 (germline): KGHSH, LQKENI. The CDR3 DNA is TGTGCCAGCTCACCATACAGCAGCGGGGGGACAGATACGCAGTATTTT. It specifies CASSPYSSGGTDTQYF.

The chain uses TRBV19 and TRBJ2-1; D perhaps matches TRBD2 (6 bases). V was shortened by 5 bases and J by 4 bases, with 12 bases between the two germline ends. The V gene's germline CDR1 is LNHDA and CDR2 SQIVND (reference sequence). CDR3 size: 14 residues. The CDR3: CASSPPGSYNEQFF. The CDR3 bases are TGTGCCAGTAGTCCCCCCGGGAGTTACAATGAGCAGTTCTTC.

The CDR3 spells CAISEAPTSRLAGEETQYF. The CDR3, as DNA: TGTGCCATCAGTGAGGCCCCCACCTCACGACTAGCGGGAGAAGAGACCCAGTACTTC. The chain joins TRBV10-3 to TRBJ2-5; 12 bases align to TRBD2. V lost 2 bases and J lost 3; bases outside the gene matches: 13. This CDR3 is built from 19 residues. The germline gives CDR1 ENHRY, CDR2 SYGVKD.

J is TRBJ2-3 and V is TRBV7-9, with a weak D call TRBD1 (6 bases). In germline, CDR1 is SEHNR, CDR2 FQNEAQ (reference sequence). This CDR3 contains 12 residues. V shed 6 bases and J shed 9 bases, with 13 bases lying between them. CDR3 in DNA: TGTGCCAGCAGTCAGGACAGTAGCACGCAGTATTTT. It translates to CASSQDSSTQYF.

This clone was seen a few times. The chain couples TRBV28 to TRBJ1-5, with D possibly being TRBD1 (5 bases). CDR1 and CDR2 (germline): MDHEN, SYDVKM. V dropped 8 bases and J dropped 4 bases, with 15 bases sitting between them. The CDR3 spans 14 residues. CDR3 in DNA: TGTGCCAGCGATGGTCACCAGGGAAATCAGCCCCAGCATTTT. Its protein product is CASDGHQGNQPQHF.

Turning to this clone: The junction and the germline gene differ at one end; a read error may be behind it. The genes are TRBV30 and TRBJ2-1, with 15 bases that match TRBD2. This CDR3 is 14 amino acids long. Germline V gives CDR1 GTSNPN, CDR2 SVGIG (reference sequence). The CDR3 here is CAWTSGRVYNEQFF. The CDR3 nucleotides are TGTGCATGGACTAGCGGGAGGGTATACAATGAGCAGTTCTTC.

Of note for this clone: The same CDR3 also results from other DNA sequences found in this sample. The genes are TRBV5-1 and TRBJ2-5, with TRBD1 matching over 8 bases. The trim removed 2 bases at V and 5 bases at J, leaving 2 bases unmatched. Germline lookup yields CDR1 SGHRS and CDR2 YFSETQ. This CDR3 is built from 13 residues. CDR3 amino acids: CASSLQGEETQYF. The DNA for the CDR3 is TGCGCCAGCAGCTTACAGGGGGAGGAGACCCAGTACTTC.

This clone was seen a few times. This chain connects TRBV19 to TRBJ2-7; TRBD1 might be the D (6 bases). The CDR3 runs 17 residues. Trimming took 4 bases from V and 2 from J, leaving 21 bases between them. CDR1 is LNHDA and CDR2 is SQIVND in the germline V gene (reference sequence). The CDR3 reads CASSTRGKRTGPYEQYF. The CDR3 DNA sequence: TGTGCCAGTAGTACTCGGGGCAAACGAACAGGGCCCTACGAGCAGTACTTC. Variable domain in full (rest from reference TRBV19 and TRBJ2-7): DGGITQSPKYLFRKEGQNVTLSCEQNLNHDAMYWYRQDPGQGLRLIYYSQIVNDFQKGDIAEGYSVSREKKESFPLTVTSAQKNPTAFYLCASSTRGKRTGPYEQYFGPGTRLTVT.

For this clone: Germline is not matched at one junction end, which may reflect a read error. V gene TRBV7-7 combines with J gene TRBJ2-5, with 8 bases lining up with TRBD2. This CDR3 is 15 amino acids long. Per germline, CDR1 SSHAT and CDR2 FNYEAQ (reference sequence). This CDR3 reads CASSQIGTSQETQYF. Written as DNA, the CDR3 is TGTGCTAGCAGCCAAATCGGGACTAGTCAAGAGACCCAGTACTTC.

In DNA, the CDR3 is TGTGCCAGCAGCCCGGACAGGGTGACGGGCTACACCTTC. This sequence encodes CASSPDRVTGYTF. The chain recombines TRBV7-2 with TRBJ1-2; 8 nucleotides match TRBD1. The CDR3 contains 13 residues. V lost 5 bases, J lost 8 bases, and 7 bases stayed unmatched. Germline V CDR1 and CDR2: SGHTA, FQGNSA.